The sequence of this T cell receptor beta chain was determined in a study of shared T cell receptors in the human thymus. The CDR3 is made up of 13 amino acids. J was trimmed by 3 bases and V by 5 bases; bases with no gene match: 3. Germline V gives CDR1 MNHNS, CDR2 SASEGT. Produced via immunoSEQ multiplex PCR; TCRdb's table is partial and in-frame only. The data contain more than 550,000 clones, roughly 88% of them seen just once; the ten biggest clones take up 0.008% to 0.011%. A further study also used this sample, focusing on human thymus T cells. Turning to that study: In corrective heart surgery, resections were taken, and these provided the thymus tissue.

The TCR was taken from a girl under three years old with a congenital heart defect. Sequenced input: thymocytes. The gene calls are TRBV6-1 and TRBJ1-1, with 7 bases fitting TRBD1. Written as DNA, the CDR3 is TGTGCCAGCAGTCCTACAGGGGACACTGAAGCTTTCTTT. Its translation is CASSPTGDTEAFF.